This TCR beta chain stems from a study of blood T cell repertoires in COVID-19 (dated by TCRdb to 2018 to 2020). For context, the study as a whole: Samples from collaborators originated in the United States, Italy and Spain and spanned both the acute and convalescent phases of COVID-19. The material from the prospective study consisted of cDNA or gDNA derived from T cells, B-cell-depleted T cells, or PBMCs. Subjects who had been exposed to COVID-19, were actively infected with it, or had recovered from it provided the deeply sampled blood TCRbeta repertoires that made up the dataset. The repertoires were released in a freely available public database intended as a resource for research on the immune response to SARS-CoV-2. The samples were drawn from the first 160 participants of the ongoing ImmuneRACE study and from 950 to 1,500 subjects provided by 6 global collaborators. A de-identified subject ID, COVID-19 status, age in years and sex were almost always included in the sample metadata. Where HLA class I and class II types were available, the types were taken from metadata supplied by the sample provider, not from assay-based typing.

Summary of the overall study and its limitations: Clinical and demographic metadata were provided uncurated, with the amount varying by source and participant.

Note on this clone: Its antigen is currently not known. Within one base of it there is no much larger clone, and no base qualities were kept.

Whole blood was collected in K2EDTA tubes by collaborating institutions according to the institutions' own protocols. For TCRbeta analysis, collaborators shipped samples in one of three forms: frozen whole blood, isolated PBMCs, or DNA extracted from either of those sample types. The immunoSEQ Assay, a bias-controlled multiplex PCR, was used to amplify TCRbeta CDR3 regions from genomic DNA. On the study's bioinformatics: Nucleated cell counts per sample were estimated from amplification of reference gene primers within the assay. To quantify the absolute abundance of each unique TCRbeta CDR3 rearrangement, sequence reads were collapsed and filtered. Productive Simpson clonality was computed per sample as the square root of Simpson's diversity index over productive rearrangements. TCRdb retrieved this table from immuneACCESS and kept in-frame rearrangements only. Not all clones are present; in checked studies, unresolved V genes account for under half, and no reason is known for the remainder. V and J calls and clone size are those listed in that table; D and trimming were worked out from the DNA. Here the sample has under 200,000 clones; about 85% occur a single time. The top ten clonotypes cover around 4.9% of the sample.

Trimming costs V 0 bases and J 5 bases, and their ends lie 10 bases apart. Taken from cysteine to phenylalanine, the CDR3 has 14 residues. The kept DNA is CDR3 alone, 42 bases in frame from the first base. CDR1 and CDR2 (MGHRA, YSYEKL) derive from the germline V gene. The chain was built from TRBV4-1 and TRBJ2-5; a tentative D call is TRBD2 (5 bases match). The TCR originated in a woman older than 75 with acute or convalescent COVID-19. The sample was peripheral blood. The CDR3 sequence is CASSQDEGRETQYF. Here is the DNA: TGCGCCAGCAGCCAAGATGAGGGTAGGGAGACCCAGTACTTC.